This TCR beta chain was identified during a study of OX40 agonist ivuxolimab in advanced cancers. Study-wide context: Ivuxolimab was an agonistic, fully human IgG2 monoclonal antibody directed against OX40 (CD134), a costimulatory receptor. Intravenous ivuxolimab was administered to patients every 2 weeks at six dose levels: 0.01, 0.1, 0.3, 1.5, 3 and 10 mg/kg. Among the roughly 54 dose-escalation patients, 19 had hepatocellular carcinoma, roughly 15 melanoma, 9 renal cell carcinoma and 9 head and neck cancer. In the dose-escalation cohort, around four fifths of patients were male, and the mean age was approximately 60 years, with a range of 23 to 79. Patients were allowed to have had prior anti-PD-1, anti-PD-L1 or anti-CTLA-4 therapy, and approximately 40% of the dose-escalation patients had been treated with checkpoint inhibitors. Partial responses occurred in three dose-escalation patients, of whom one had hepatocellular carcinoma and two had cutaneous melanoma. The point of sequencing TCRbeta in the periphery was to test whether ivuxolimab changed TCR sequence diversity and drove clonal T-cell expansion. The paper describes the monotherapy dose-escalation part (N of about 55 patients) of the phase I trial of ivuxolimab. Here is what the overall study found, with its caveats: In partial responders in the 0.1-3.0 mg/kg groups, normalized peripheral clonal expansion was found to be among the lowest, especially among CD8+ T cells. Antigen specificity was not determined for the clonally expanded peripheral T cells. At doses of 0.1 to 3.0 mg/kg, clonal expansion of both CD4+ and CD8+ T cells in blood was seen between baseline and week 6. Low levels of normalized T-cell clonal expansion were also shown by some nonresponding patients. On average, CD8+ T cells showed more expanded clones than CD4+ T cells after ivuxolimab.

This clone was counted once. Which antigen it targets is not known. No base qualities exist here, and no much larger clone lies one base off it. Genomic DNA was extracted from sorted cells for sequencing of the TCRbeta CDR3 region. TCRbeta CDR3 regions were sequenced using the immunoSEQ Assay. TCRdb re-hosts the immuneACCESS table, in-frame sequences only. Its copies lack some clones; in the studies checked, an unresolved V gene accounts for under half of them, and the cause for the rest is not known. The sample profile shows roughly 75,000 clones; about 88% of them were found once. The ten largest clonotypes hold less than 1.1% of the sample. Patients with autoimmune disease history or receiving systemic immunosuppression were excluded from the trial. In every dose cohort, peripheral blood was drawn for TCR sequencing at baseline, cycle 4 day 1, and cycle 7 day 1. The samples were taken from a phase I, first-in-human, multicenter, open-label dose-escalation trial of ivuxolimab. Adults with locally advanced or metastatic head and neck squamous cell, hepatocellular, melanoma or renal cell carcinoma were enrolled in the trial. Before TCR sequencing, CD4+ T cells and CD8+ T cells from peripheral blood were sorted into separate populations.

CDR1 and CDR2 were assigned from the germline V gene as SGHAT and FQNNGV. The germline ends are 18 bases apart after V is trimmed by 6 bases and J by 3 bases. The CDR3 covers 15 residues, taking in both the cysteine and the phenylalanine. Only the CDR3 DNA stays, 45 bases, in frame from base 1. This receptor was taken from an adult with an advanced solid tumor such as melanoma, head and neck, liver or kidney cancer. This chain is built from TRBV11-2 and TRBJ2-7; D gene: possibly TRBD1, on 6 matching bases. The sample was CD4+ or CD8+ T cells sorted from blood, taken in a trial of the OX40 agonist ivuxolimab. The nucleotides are TGTGCCAGCAGAGGTACAGGGTCGGGCTTCTACGAGCAGTACTTC. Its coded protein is CASRGTGSGFYEQYF. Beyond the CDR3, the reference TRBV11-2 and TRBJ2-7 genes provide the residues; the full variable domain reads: EAGVAQSPRYKIIEKRQSVAFWCNPISGHATLYWYQQILGQGPKLLIQFQNNGVVDDSQLPKDRFSAERLKGVDSTLKIQPAKLEDSAVYLCASRGTGSGFYEQYFGPGTRLTVT.